The TCR beta chain described here comes from a study of vaccination and CD4 T cells after COVID-19. Study-wide context: SARS-CoV-2 was confirmed by nasal swab PCR; disease was mild in fewer than ten, severe in one. Convalescent patients gave post-COVID blood a median approximately 100 days post-diagnosis, range 35 to 161.

Germline CDR1 is DFQATT and CDR2 is SNEGSKA (reference sequence). Trimming removed 5 bases from V and 0 bases from J, with 14 bases in between. The CDR3 consists of 15 residues. The study sequenced cultured CD4+ T cell DNA using the Oncomine TCR Beta short-read assay. TCRdb called the PCR reads again in MiXCR, with one record for every CDR3 protein. This table holds roughly 15,000 distinct CDR3 sequences, about 26% found once. Stated treatment: roughly nine-day PBMC culture with coronavirus spike peptide pools or control peptides (ViraFEST assay). Peptide pool stimulation in ViraFEST expanded antigen-specific T cells, whose TCRs were then sequenced. Cell culture was performed with roughly 1.8 million PBMCs per well in the presence of about 9.3 IU/ml IL-2 and roughly 10 ug/ml peptide pools. This clonotype was seen a few times. What it binds is unknown.

This sequence joins TRBV20-1 and TRBJ1-3; D might be TRBD1 (6 bases). The sample comprised cultured CD4+ T cells from blood. This TCR was sampled from a human donor with COVID-19. CDR3 residues: CSAVDTGPSGNTIYF. The CDR3 DNA reads as TGCAGTGCTGTTGATACAGGGCCCTCTGGAAACACCATATATTTT.